The sequence of this TCR beta chain was determined in a study of Graves' ophthalmopathy and Graves' hyperthyroidism (dated by TCRdb to about 2018). With regard to the full study: Peripheral blood was collected at initial diagnosis, before any treatment. To tell Graves' ophthalmopathy apart from Graves' hyperthyroidism, and to predict which patients would progress to ophthalmopathy, the study relied on TCR beta repertoire signatures. In over five hyperthyroidism patients, T-cell repertoires of thyroid tissue and blood were compared. To explore V-J signatures distinguishing ophthalmopathy from hyperthyroidism, a discovery set of about 99 patients (roughly 45 ophthalmopathy, 55 to 60 stable hyperthyroidism) was enrolled. An independent validation cohort comprised some 19 hyperthyroidism patients and roughly 15 patients who later progressed from hyperthyroidism to ophthalmopathy. Once sampling was done, hyperthyroidism patients were given methimazole at a starting dose of 30 mg daily, while ophthalmopathy patients were given high-dose intravenous methylprednisolone. In total, over 130 blood samples were TCR-sequenced: under 45 ophthalmopathy, some 75 hyperthyroidism and about 17 hyperthyroidism-to-ophthalmopathy patients. The 100 discovery patients were randomly split 7:3 into training and test sets. What the authors observed across the whole study: Sample size was not statistically predetermined, and group allocation was not concealed from the investigators. Most of the expanded thyroid clonotypes with a frequency above 0.001 were also detected in blood, and it was suggested that the thyroid immune response may be reflected by blood repertoires. In cross-validation, the 13-signature model distinguished ophthalmopathy from stable hyperthyroidism with 87.88% sensitivity and approximately 81% specificity, while in the test set the corresponding values were roughly 80% and 75%. In validation, the model predicted ophthalmopathy progression with about 64% sensitivity and approximately 75% specificity; more than ten predicted patients were CT-confirmed with GO in a median of about 6.1 months.

For repertoire sequencing, TCR beta CDR3 regions were amplified from RNA transcripts. The first round of RT-PCR was done with HTBI primers and the Qiagen OneStep RT-PCR kit, and was followed by a second round of multiplex PCR, then size selection and purification. Libraries were sequenced paired-end with 100 bp reads on an Illumina HiSeq2000. Under the source paper's analysis protocol: SOAPnuke was used to process the reads, throwing out any read that had adapters, had uncalled bases, had a mean Phred below 15, or lacked an exact constant-primer or identifier match. COPE v1.2.5 was used to merge the high-quality paired reads. Each unique nucleotide sequence was treated as a clonotype, and MiTCR v1.1 was used to align the clonotypes to the IMGT TRB V, D and J references. The analysis was limited to V-J combinations with a frequency above 0.0001, which together covered just over 98% of the repertoires. A TCR clonal expansion and chaos score per V-J combination was defined as the ratio of F50 clonal expansion to chaos observed in the TCRdist matrix. Welch's t-statistics and random forest were used to reduce features to some 13 V-J combinations, which were fed into a naive Bayes classifier. Thyroid-blood repertoire similarity was quantified with the Morisita-Horn index. Starting from the raw public reads, TCRdb applied fastp trimming at Q25, assembled clones with MiXCR and retained in-frame beta chains. Rows with one shared CDR3 protein collapse into an entry with the most common genes and DNA. The V and J calls follow TCRdb's processing rather than the paper's. The table for this sample lists some 380,000 distinct CDR3 sequences; 15% of them were counted only once. 7% of the sample is taken by the ten largest.

The germline V and J ends show losses of 10 bases and 8 bases respectively, and no gene match explains 11 bases of the junction. The CDR3, from cysteine to phenylalanine, totals 13 residues. Of all the DNA, just the CDR3 is kept, 39 bases in frame from base 1. CDR1 is given as LNHDA and CDR2 as SQIVND, both from the germline V gene (reference sequence). Ten or more counts support this clonotype. It has no known antigen specificity. It has no much larger one-base neighbor in the sample; base qualities were not kept. Stable hyperthyroidism was defined as no progression to ophthalmopathy within 18 months of follow-up. Patients with hyperthyroidism were aged 18 to 65 years, had been newly diagnosed, and had a disease duration of less than 2 months. Patients with other autoimmune diseases, uncontrolled infections, pregnancy or lactation were excluded from the study. Clinical symptoms, serum thyroxine, TRAb, thyroid ultrasound and orbital computed tomography were used for diagnosis. Using Ficoll-Paque density gradient centrifugation, PBMCs were isolated from 9 to 10 ml of fresh peripheral blood. Trizol reagent was used to extract the total RNA, and its quality was then checked on an Agilent 2100 Bioanalyzer.

The receptor was isolated from a woman between 18 and 29 years old with stable Graves' hyperthyroidism. Donor details come from another sample of the same person, matched by shared clones. The sequence joins TRBV19 to TRBJ1-2; 9 bases in the junction line up with TRBD1. Sequencing was carried out using peripheral blood. The nucleotides are TGTGCCACACCGGGACAGGGTCGGGAAGGCTACACCTTC. Its translation is CATPGQGREGYTF.